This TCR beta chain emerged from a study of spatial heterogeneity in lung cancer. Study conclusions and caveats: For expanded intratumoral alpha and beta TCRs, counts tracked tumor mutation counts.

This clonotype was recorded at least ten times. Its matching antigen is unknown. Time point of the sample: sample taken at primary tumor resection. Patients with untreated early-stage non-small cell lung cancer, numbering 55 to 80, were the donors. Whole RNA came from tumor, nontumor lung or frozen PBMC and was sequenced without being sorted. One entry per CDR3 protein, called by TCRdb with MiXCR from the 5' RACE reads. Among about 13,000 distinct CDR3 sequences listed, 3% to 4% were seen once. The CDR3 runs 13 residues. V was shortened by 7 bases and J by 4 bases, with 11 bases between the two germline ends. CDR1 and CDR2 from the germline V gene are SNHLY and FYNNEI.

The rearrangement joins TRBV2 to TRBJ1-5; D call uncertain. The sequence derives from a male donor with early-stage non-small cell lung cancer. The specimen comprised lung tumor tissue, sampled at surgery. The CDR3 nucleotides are TGTGCCAGCATGGGGTACCTGAATCAGCCCCAGCATTTT. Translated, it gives CASMGYLNQPQHF.